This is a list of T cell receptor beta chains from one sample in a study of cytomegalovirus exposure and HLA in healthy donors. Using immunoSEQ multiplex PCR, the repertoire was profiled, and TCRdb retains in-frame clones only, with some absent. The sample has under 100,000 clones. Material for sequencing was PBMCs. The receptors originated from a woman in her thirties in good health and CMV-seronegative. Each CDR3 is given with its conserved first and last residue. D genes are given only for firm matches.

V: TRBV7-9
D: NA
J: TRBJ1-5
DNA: TGTGCCAGCAGCTTAAGGGGGAGTAGCAATCAGCCCCAGCATTTT
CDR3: CASSLRGSSNQPQHF

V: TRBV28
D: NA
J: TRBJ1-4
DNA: TGTGCCAGCAGTCCACCGGGAAGAGAAGAAAAACTGTTTTTT
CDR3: CASSPPGREEKLFF

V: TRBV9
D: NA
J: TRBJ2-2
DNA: TGTGCCAGCAGCGTAGAAGGGGGGGCGAACACCGGGGAGCTGTTTTTT
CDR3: CASSVEGGANTGELFF

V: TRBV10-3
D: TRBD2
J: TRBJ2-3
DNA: TGTGCCATCAGCCCGGGACTAGCGGGAGCAGATACGCAGTATTTT
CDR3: CAISPGLAGADTQYF

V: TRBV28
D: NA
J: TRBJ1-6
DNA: TGTGCCAGCACCTCTAATGGTTCACCCCTCCACTTT
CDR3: CASTSNGSPLHF

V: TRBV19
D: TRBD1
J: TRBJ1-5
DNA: TGTGCCAGTAGGGACAGGGGCCGGGGCAATCAGCCCCAGCATTTT
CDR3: CASRDRGRGNQPQHF

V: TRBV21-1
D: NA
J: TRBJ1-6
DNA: TGTGCCAGCAGCAAAGAGGGGACAGGGAATTCACCCCTCCACTTT
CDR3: CASSKEGTGNSPLHF

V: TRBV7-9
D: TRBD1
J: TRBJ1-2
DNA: TGTGCCAGCAGCTTCGGGGCAGGGGGTGGCTACACCTTC
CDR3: CASSFGAGGGYTF

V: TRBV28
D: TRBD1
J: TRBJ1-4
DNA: TGTGCCAGCAGTACCGGGACAGGATTTAATGAAAAACTGTTTTTT
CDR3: CASSTGTGFNEKLFF

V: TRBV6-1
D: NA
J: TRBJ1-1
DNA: TGTGCCAGCAGTGACACAGGGAACACTGAAGCTTTCTTT
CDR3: CASSDTGNTEAFF

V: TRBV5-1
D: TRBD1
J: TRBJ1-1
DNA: TGCGCCAGCCACAGGGGGGACACTGAAGCTTTCTTT
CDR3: CASHRGDTEAFF

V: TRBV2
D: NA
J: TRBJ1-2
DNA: TGTGCCAGCAGTCCTGAGACACACTCTAACTATGGCTACACCTTC
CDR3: CASSPETHSNYGYTF

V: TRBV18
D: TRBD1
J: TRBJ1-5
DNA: TGTGCCAGCTCACCGGGACAGGGGATGGGCAATCAGCCCCAGCATTTT
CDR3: CASSPGQGMGNQPQHF

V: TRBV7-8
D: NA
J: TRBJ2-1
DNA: TGTGCCAGCAGCCCCGGCGGAACTTCCTACAATGAGCAGTTCTTC
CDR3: CASSPGGTSYNEQFF

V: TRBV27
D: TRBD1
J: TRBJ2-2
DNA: TGTGCCAGCAGCTCCCCGGGACAGGGGAAGATCGGGGAGCTGTTTTTT
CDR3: CASSSPGQGKIGELFF